Following are 22 T cell receptor beta chains from one sample sequenced in a study of glioma-infiltrating T cells after dendritic cell vaccination. This sample's time point: after dendritic cell vaccination, including at tumor progression/relapse. Sequencing was performed with immunoSEQ multiplex PCR; in TCRdb, only in-frame clones are kept and a portion is missing. The sample shows tens of thousands of clones, approximately 78% of them seen only once. The starting material was blood, obtained after dendritic cell vaccination. The source of these receptors is a human donor with glioblastoma.

This rearrangement joins TRBV2 to TRBJ2-7; tentatively, D is TRBD2 (6 bases). Looked up from germline, CDR1 is SNHLY and CDR2 is FYNNEI. V lost 3 bases and J 1 base, leaving 7 bases between the germline ends. The length of the CDR3 is 13 residues. This CDR3 is CASSEDYSYEQYF. In DNA, the CDR3 is TGTGCCAGCAGTGAGGACTATTCCTACGAGCAGTACTTC.

J is TRBJ2-5 and V is TRBV10-3; D gene unclear. CDR1 is ENHRY, CDR2 SYGVKD, per germline. The CDR3 is made up of 13 amino acids. The V gene lost 0 bases and the J gene lost 5 bases, with 7 bases spanning the gap. CDR3 sequence: CAISESPGETQYF. CDR3 in DNA: TGTGCCATCAGTGAGTCCCCCGGGGAGACCCAGTACTTC.

This chain links TRBV13 with TRBJ1-1, with 9 bases identical to TRBD1. The CDR3 loop spans 15 amino acids. The V segment lost 1 base and the J segment 5 bases; nucleotides outside the gene matches: 5. The germline V gene has CDR1 PRHDT and CDR2 FYEKMQ (reference sequence). The CDR3 spells CASSLAGQGITEAFF. The CDR3 DNA is TGTGCCAGCAGCTTAGCTGGACAGGGGATAACTGAAGCTTTCTTT.

This chain uses TRBV7-2 with TRBJ2-7; 9 bases are a match to TRBD1. The V gene end was trimmed by 5 bases and the J gene end by 0 bases; junction bases not matched to a gene: 11. The germline CDR1 and CDR2 sequences are SGHTA and FQGNSA. There are 17 residues in the CDR3. CDR3 coding DNA: TGTGCCAGCAGCCTTCGCTACGGGGACAGGGCCTCCTACGAGCAGTACTTC. It translates to CASSLRYGDRASYEQYF.

This clone was counted only a few times. The chain employs TRBV5-1 and TRBJ2-2, with 8 bases that match TRBD1. V trimming: 6 bases; J trimming: 4 bases; junction bases outside the gene matches: 14. This CDR3 region has 17 residues. Germline V gives CDR1 SGHRS, CDR2 YFSETQ. The CDR3 here is CASNSNQGAPGTGELFF. CDR3 in DNA: TGCGCCAGCAACTCAAACCAGGGGGCGCCGGGCACCGGGGAGCTGTTTTTT.

This rearrangement joins TRBV18 to TRBJ2-1; 7 nucleotides agree with TRBD2. CDR1 and CDR2 (germline): KGHSH, LQKENI. The CDR3 has 14 amino acids. V was clipped by 2 bases and J by 8 bases; unmatched bases: 6. The CDR3 nucleotides are TGTGCCAGCTCACCAGGGGCAGGGAGGGATGAGCAGTTCTTC. Translated, it gives CASSPGAGRDEQFF.

The chain uses TRBV7-9 and TRBJ2-7; D may correspond to TRBD1 or TRBD2 (5 bases each). Germline CDR1 is SEHNR and CDR2 is FQNEAQ (reference sequence). This CDR3 is 14 amino acids long. The V and J ends lost 5 bases and 9 bases respectively, with 20 bases between them. Here the CDR3 DNA reads TGTGCCAGCAGCCTGAACGACGGACAAAGCGGGCAGTACGTC. It encodes CASSLNDGQSGQYV.

This clone has only one observation. The CDR3 here is CASKGTGGVWETQYF. The CDR3 nucleotides are TGTGCCAGCAAAGGGACAGGGGGCGTCTGGGAGACCCAGTACTTC. This chain uses TRBV27 with TRBJ2-5; 12 bases align to TRBD1. The germline V gene has CDR1 MNHEY and CDR2 SMNVEV (reference sequence). The V segment lost 7 bases and the J segment 5 bases; nucleotides outside the gene matches: 8. This CDR3 region has 15 residues.

V and J are TRBV6-5 and TRBJ1-1; D is perhaps TRBD1 (5 bases). The CDR3 runs 15 residues. The V and J ends lost 3 bases and 4 bases respectively, with 15 bases between them. In germline, CDR1 is MNHEY, CDR2 SVGAGI. The CDR3 spells CASSYQPGGGTEAFF. The CDR3 region has the DNA TGTGCCAGCAGTTATCAACCGGGCGGGGGCACTGAAGCTTTCTTT.

The chain recombines TRBV19 with TRBJ1-4; weak D call: TRBD1 (6 bases). The V and J ends lost 6 bases and 11 bases respectively, with 25 bases between them. The CDR3 extends over 16 amino acids. Per the germline V gene, CDR1 is LNHDA and CDR2 is SQIVND (reference sequence). CDR3 nucleotides: TGTGCCAGTAGCACGAGACAGGAGACCGCGCTTGGGAAACTGTTTTTT. This codes for CASSTRQETALGKLFF.

This chain links TRBV6-5 with TRBJ1-5; TRBD1 matches 9 bases. The CDR3 contains 15 residues. V was pared by 5 bases and J by 7 bases, with 9 bases of the junction left unmatched. Germline V gene sequence: CDR1 MNHEY, CDR2 SVGAGI. The DNA of the CDR3 is TGTGCCAGCAGTCTTAGACAGGGGGGGGACCAGCCCCAGCATTTT. It translates to CASSLRQGGDQPQHF.

The chain employs TRBV19 and TRBJ2-1; possible D gene TRBD2, 7 bases. This CDR3 contains 15 residues. Trimming took off 5 bases at V and 3 bases at J, with 14 bases between the two ends. Germline V gene sequence: CDR1 LNHDA, CDR2 SQIVND (reference sequence). This CDR3 reads CASSPLGGGYNEQFF. CDR3 DNA: TGTGCCAGTAGTCCCTTGGGAGGGGGCTACAATGAGCAGTTCTTC.

The chain links TRBV6-5 to TRBJ1-5, with a tentative D call TRBD1 (5 bases). V dropped 10 bases and J dropped 3 bases, with 13 bases sitting between them. Germline values: CDR1 MNHEY, CDR2 SVGAGI. The CDR3 is made up of 13 amino acids. The CDR3 protein is CATRRELNQPQHF. The CDR3 DNA follows: TGTGCCACCCGCAGGGAACTCAATCAGCCCCAGCATTTT.

The rearrangement links TRBV6-1 to TRBJ1-2; no firm D call. The CDR3 is 14 amino acids. The germline V gene has CDR1 MNHNS and CDR2 SASEGT. V lost 3 bases to trimming and J lost 5 bases, with 13 bases between them. The CDR3 coding sequence is TGTGCCAGCAGTGAGAGCAAATACCCTTATGGCTACACCTTC. Translated: CASSESKYPYGYTF.

This clone was observed many times. This rearrangement joins TRBV7-2 to TRBJ1-3; no reliable D call. V gave up 4 bases and J gave up 0 bases, with 19 bases separating them. CDR1 and CDR2 (germline): SGHTA, FQGNSA. The CDR3 contains 18 residues. Written as DNA, the CDR3 is TGTGCCAGCAGCTCGAGCTGGACTCCTCTACCCTCTGGAAACACCATATATTTT. Its protein product is CASSSSWTPLPSGNTIYF.

The count of this clone is one. The chain is built from TRBV28 and TRBJ1-2, with 7 bases identical to TRBD1. Germline V gives CDR1 MDHEN, CDR2 SYDVKM. Trimming took 6 bases from V and 3 from J; bases not matched to a gene: 1. There are 12 residues in the CDR3. CDR3 nucleotides: TGTGCCAGCAGCAGGGGGGACTATGGCTACACCTTC. It yields the protein CASSRGDYGYTF.

The CDR3 DNA is TGTGCCAGCAGCTTAGAGGCAGACCAAGAGACCCAGTACTTC. Its translation is CASSLEADQETQYF. The chain is built from TRBV11-2 and TRBJ2-5, with D unclear. CDR3 size: 14 residues. V lost 0 bases, J lost 0 bases, and 5 bases lay in between. CDR1 and CDR2 from the germline V gene are SGHAT and FQNNGV.

This chain's CDR3 is CAWHSGSGYNEQFF. The CDR3 DNA follows: TGTGCCTGGCATAGCGGGAGCGGTTACAATGAGCAGTTCTTC. The chain combines TRBV30 with TRBJ2-1, with 9 positions matching TRBD2. The CDR3 is made up of 14 amino acids. The trim removed 5 bases at V and 4 bases at J, leaving 6 bases unmatched. Germline V lookup: CDR1 GTSNPN, CDR2 SVGIG (reference sequence).

The gene calls are TRBV5-6 and TRBJ1-2; D is unclear. Germline V lookup: CDR1 SGHDT, CDR2 YYEEEE. This CDR3 is built from 14 residues. With 0 bases removed from V and 2 bases from J, the gap between germline ends came to 8 bases. For the CDR3, the DNA is TGTGCCAGCAGCTTGGTCAGGCAGAACTATGGCTACACCTTC. Its translation: CASSLVRQNYGYTF.

The chain couples TRBV11-3 to TRBJ2-1, with TRBD1 matching over 7 bases. Per the germline V gene, CDR1 is SGHNT and CDR2 is YENEEA. Losses at the gene ends were 5 bases for V and 0 bases for J; bases not matched to a gene: 10. CDR3 length: 17 amino acids. The CDR3 sequence is CASSRWTGISSYNEQFF. In DNA form, the CDR3 reads TGTGCCAGCAGCCGATGGACAGGCATTAGCTCCTACAATGAGCAGTTCTTC.

The V gene is TRBV5-6, the J gene TRBJ1-1; the match to TRBD1 covers 10 bases. This CDR3 has 12 amino acids. Germline CDR1 reads SGHDT; CDR2 reads YYEEEE. The V and J ends lost 8 bases and 10 bases, in that order; junction bases with no gene match: 8. The CDR3 reads CASLGQGIGAFF. In DNA form, the CDR3 reads TGTGCCAGTTTGGGACAGGGGATCGGAGCTTTCTTT.

The chain couples TRBV5-4 to TRBJ2-5, with 10 positions matching TRBD1. The CDR3 covers 14 residues. Trimming took 0 bases from V and 8 from J; bases not matched to a gene: 4. Germline CDR1 reads SGHNT; CDR2 reads YYREEE (reference sequence). CDR3 nucleotides: TGTGCCAGCAGCTTGGGGGGACAGGGGTCTACCCAGTACTTC. Translating it yields CASSLGGQGSTQYF.